This T cell receptor (beta chain) was documented in a study of human T cells and chemical hapten exposure (dated by TCRdb to about 2021). Turning to the overall study: For sensitization, 2% DPC in acetone was applied to a roughly 2 cm by roughly 2 cm area of upper inner arm skin. In alopecia patients, the study followed how the peripheral blood TCR repertoire changed in vivo over primary and secondary sensitization to diphenylcyclopropenone (DPC), a hapten. Libraries were pooled for sequencing, and per-sample TCR yields varied mainly because of small differences in library volumes within the pool. Throughout the approximately 23-week study period, patients were also given weekly therapeutic DPC doses on the scalp. About 30 alopecia patients provided blood for TCR sequencing at one to four time points (pre-sensitization, 2, 6 and 24 weeks). Alopecia areata with under or over 50% scalp involvement, alopecia totalis and alopecia universalis were represented in the patient cohort, which was mostly female. Patch tests used Finn chambers with 0.01% DPC on the upper back, scored after 6 days by International Contact Dermatitis Research Group standards. Blood was sampled from patients pre-sensitization (week 0) and at 2, 6 and about 24 weeks after DPC sensitization. Paper-wide results and their limitations: Because all patients had alopecia, a presumed autoimmune disease, the immune response of the patients might differ from that of healthy individuals. DPC sensitization did not change how many TCRs were above 1 in 1000 frequency, and no evidence was found of alterations in global repertoire structure. Patch test score was positively correlated with the number of PT1 expanded TCRs, with significance at thresholds 8, 16 and 32 but not at 4. After repeated subsampling, the strength of the expansion versus patch-test correlation and the threshold at which it became significant changed. Expanded TCRs formed significantly more large CDR3 similarity clusters than pre-sensitization or healthy control sets, consistent with antigen-driven responses.

In its sample, this clonotype was seen a few times. There is no known antigen for this receptor. The sample holds no much larger clone one base away, and base qualities are not on file. What this sample's time point label stands for: pre-sensitization, week 0. In light of the paper, this sample's treatment or condition label describes: therapeutic diphenylcyclopropenone sensitization with weekly scalp DPC. At each patch-test visit, blood was drawn before the patch test was applied. Patients were considered eligible if aged 18 to 70, diagnosed with alopecia and deemed suitable for DPC therapy, and patients were excluded if pregnant. Total RNA was extracted from unfractionated whole blood that had been collected in Tempus Blood RNA tubes. The library was obtained by RACE. TCRdb shows the sequencer as NextSeq 500. Library preparation attached unique molecular identifiers to individual cDNA molecules for quantitative, reproducible TCR counting. For every blood RNA sample, sequencing covered both the TCR alpha and TCR beta chains. In the source study's methods: A median of about 87,000 TCRs per sample was observed, with a range of 23,224 to 690,600. The Decombinator software suite was used to annotate V, J and CDR3 in the TCR reads. To make PS versus PT1 abundance plots, every sample was subsampled to the same number of TCRs (28,000). TCRs were defined as expanded if absent before sensitization and observed at least eight times at the 2-week time point. TCRdb trimmed the raw reads at Q25, called clones with MiXCR and kept productive beta chains. Rows merge per CDR3 protein into single entries with the most common DNA and genes. None of the V and J calls come from the authors' own analysis; TCRdb made them. Here the sample has about 250,000 distinct CDR3 sequences; approximately 7.5% occur a single time. 1.2% of the sample is in the top ten clones.

The CDR3 sequence holds 16 residues, the cysteine and phenylalanine included. Solely the CDR3 DNA is kept, with 48 bases framed from the first base. Taken from the germline V gene, the CDR1 and CDR2 loops are MNHEY and SVGAGI. V and J are trimmed by 6 bases and 0 bases, and the gene matches miss 10 bases of the junction. This receptor was identified in a man between 18 and 35 years old with alopecia areata. Some clones in this sample may be carry-over from other donors' samples. The chain is made from TRBV6-5 and TRBJ2-7; the junction holds 8 bases that match TRBD1. The sequenced sample was whole blood, obtained in connection with sensitization to the hapten diphenylcyclopropenone (DPC). The CDR3 loop reads CASSLSGTGGSYEQYF. The nucleotide sequence reads TGTGCCAGCAGCCTCTCCGGGACAGGCGGCTCCTACGAGCAGTACTTC.